This is a list of T cell receptor beta chains from one sample in a study of blood T cell repertoires in COVID-19. Sequencing used immunoSEQ multiplex PCR; TCRdb keeps in-frame clones, though not all of them. Of about 380,000 clones in the sample, around 89% were seen once. What was sequenced was PBMCs or T cells enriched from blood (not recorded which). These receptors were taken from a woman aged 18-29 years who had recovered from COVID-19. Both conserved end residues are part of each CDR3. Fields, in order: J gene, V gene, D gene, clone size, CDR3 DNA, CDR3 protein. D genes are given only for firm matches. Only some rows state a clone size, as once, few, many or a class for expanded clones.

TRBJ1-5,TRBV29-1,TRBD1,.,TGCAGCGTTGGGCGACAGGGGAATCAGCCCCAGCATTTT,CSVGRQGNQPQHF
TRBJ1-1,TRBV5-1,TRBD1,.,TGCGCCAGCAGCCTCGGACAGGGGGTGAACACTGAAGCTTTCTTT,CASSLGQGVNTEAFF
TRBJ1-5,TRBV5-4,TRBD1,.,TGTGCCAGCAGCTTGACGGGACAGGGGAGCAATCAGCCCCAGCATTTT,CASSLTGQGSNQPQHF
TRBJ1-2,TRBV2,.,.,TGTGCCAGCAGCCCCTCCAGGGCGGACCGCTATGGCTACACCTTC,CASSPSRADRYGYTF
TRBJ1-1,TRBV3-1/TRBV3-2,.,.,TGTGCCAGCAGCCAAGGCCCATCCGTGGAGGCTTTCTTT,CASSQGPSVEAFF
TRBJ2-2,TRBV12-3/TRBV12-4,.,.,TGTGCCAGCACCCATGACAGGAGGGGGGAGCTGTTTTTT,CASTHDRRGELFF
TRBJ1-5,TRBV7-2,.,.,TGTGCCAGCAGCTTAGACAGGAGCAATCAGCCCCAGCATTTT,CASSLDRSNQPQHF
TRBJ2-7,TRBV15,TRBD1,.,TGTGCCACCAGCAGAGATCCAGGGGGCTCCTACGAGCAGTACTTC,CATSRDPGGSYEQYF
TRBJ2-1,TRBV7-9,.,.,TGTGCCAGCAGCTCGACAGGTGGGATGGGTTACAATGAGCAGTTCTTC,CASSSTGGMGYNEQFF
TRBJ2-7,TRBV5-1,TRBD2,once,TGCGCCAGCACCAGGACTAGCGGGTCCTACGAGCAGTACTTC,CASTRTSGSYEQYF
TRBJ1-4,TRBV18,.,few,TGTGCCAGCTCACCATTCCTACAGGGTGGCGAAAAACTGTTTTTT,CASSPFLQGGEKLFF
TRBJ1-2,TRBV7-3,.,few,TGTGCCAGCAGCTTAAAGTCGTGGAGCCAACACCCCGCTAACTATGGCTACACCTTC,CASSLKSWSQHPANYGYTF
TRBJ1-1,TRBV30,.,.,TGTGCCTGGACCGCGGGATCCTACACTGAAGCTTTCTTT,CAWTAGSYTEAFF
TRBJ1-2,TRBV6-1,TRBD1,.,TGTGCCAGCAGTGAAGCGGGGGGACAGGGAGTCTATGGCTACACCTTC,CASSEAGGQGVYGYTF
TRBJ1-2,TRBV18,.,.,TGTGCCAGCTCACCCGAGGTTAACGTCTATGGCTACACCTTC,CASSPEVNVYGYTF
TRBJ2-3,TRBV5-1,TRBD1,.,TGCGCCAGCACTGCGGGACAGGGGATTTCAGATACGCAGTATTTT,CASTAGQGISDTQYF
TRBJ1-4,TRBV24-1,.,.,TGTGCCACCAGTGAGGGCAGGACAACTAATGAAAAACTGTTTTTT,CATSEGRTTNEKLFF
TRBJ2-7,TRBV6-6,TRBD1,.,TGTGCCAGCAGGGTGGACAGGGGTCAGTACTTC,CASRVDRGQYF
TRBJ2-1,TRBV19,.,.,TGTGCCGCAAGTCAGGGGTTTAACAATGAGCAGTTCTTC,CAASQGFNNEQFF
TRBJ1-5,TRBV28,.,.,TGTGCCAGCAGTTTCCAGGGCAGCAATCAGCCCCAGCATTTT,CASSFQGSNQPQHF
TRBJ1-2,TRBV2,TRBD1,once,TGTGCCAGCATGTTTGAGGGGGCGGGAGGCTACACCTTC,CASMFEGAGGYTF
TRBJ1-2,TRBV5-4,.,.,TGTGCCAGCAGCCCCGGGAGGGGACTTTATGGCTACACCTTC,CASSPGRGLYGYTF
TRBJ2-7,TRBV5-1,TRBD1,.,TGCGCCAGCAGCTTGGACAGGACAGGGGCCAACGAGCAGTACTTC,CASSLDRTGANEQYF
TRBJ1-1,TRBV9,TRBD1,.,TGTGCCAGCAGCGTAGGGACAGGGGGAAAGGGCACTGAAGCTTTCTTT,CASSVGTGGKGTEAFF